This paragraph reports one T cell receptor (beta chain). The antigen it binds to is not known. The input lacks base qualities; no much larger clone sits a single base away. The sample originates from a study of tumor T cells in aggressive B-cell lymphoma (dated by TCRdb to about 2017). Preparation of the library involved the immunoSEQ multiplex PCR assay. This immuneACCESS table, as held by TCRdb, lists in-frame sequences with V and J called but not all clones. Of the missing ones, under half trace to an unresolved V gene in checked studies; the others have no known cause. The sample table records more than 7,500 clones; roughly 80% of these occur just once. The ten largest clones represent roughly 3% of the sample. Spanning cysteine to phenylalanine, the CDR3 consists of 17 amino acids. Here the CDR3 DNA is all that survives: 51 bases in frame from base 1. V was cut back by 1 base and J by 0 bases, leaving a gap of 13 bases between them. CDR1 and CDR2, per the germline V gene, are SGHAT and FQNNGV.

This chain is built from TRBV11-2 and TRBJ1-3; there is no confident call for the D gene. The clonotype was recovered from an adult with diffuse large B cell lymphoma. The sample was tumor tissue. The DNA sequence is TGTGCCAGCAGCTTAGTCCGTGGCCTGTTCTCTGGAAACACCATATATTTT. This is translated as CASSLVRGLFSGNTIYF.